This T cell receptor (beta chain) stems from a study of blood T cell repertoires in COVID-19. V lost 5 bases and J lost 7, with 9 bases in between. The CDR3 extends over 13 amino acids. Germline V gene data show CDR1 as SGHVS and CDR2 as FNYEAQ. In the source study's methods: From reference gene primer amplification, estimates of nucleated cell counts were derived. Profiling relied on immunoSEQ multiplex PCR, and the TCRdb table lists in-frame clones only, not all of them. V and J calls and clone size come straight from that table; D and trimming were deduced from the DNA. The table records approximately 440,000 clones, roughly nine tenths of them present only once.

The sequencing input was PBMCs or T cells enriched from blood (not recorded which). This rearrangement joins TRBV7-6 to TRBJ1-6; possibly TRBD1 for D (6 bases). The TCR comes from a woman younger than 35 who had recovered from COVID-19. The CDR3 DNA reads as TGTGCCAGCAGCCGGGACAACAATTCACCCCTCCACTTT. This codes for CASSRDNNSPLHF.